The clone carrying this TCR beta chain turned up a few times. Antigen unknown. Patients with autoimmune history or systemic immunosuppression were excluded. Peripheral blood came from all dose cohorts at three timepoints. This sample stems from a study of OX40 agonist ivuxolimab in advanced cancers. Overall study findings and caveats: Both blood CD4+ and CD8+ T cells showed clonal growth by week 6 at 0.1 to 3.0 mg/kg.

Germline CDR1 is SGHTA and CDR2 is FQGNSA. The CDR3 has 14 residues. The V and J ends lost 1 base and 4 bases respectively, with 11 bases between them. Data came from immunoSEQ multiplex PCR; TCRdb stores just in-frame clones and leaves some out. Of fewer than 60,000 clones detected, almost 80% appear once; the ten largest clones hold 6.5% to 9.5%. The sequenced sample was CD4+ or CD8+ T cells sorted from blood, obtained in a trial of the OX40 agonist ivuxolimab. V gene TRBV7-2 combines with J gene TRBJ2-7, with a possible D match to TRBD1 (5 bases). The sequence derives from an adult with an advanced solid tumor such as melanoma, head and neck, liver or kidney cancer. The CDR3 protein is CASSLVGAPYEQYF. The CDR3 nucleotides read TGTGCCAGCAGCTTAGTAGGGGCCCCGTACGAGCAGTACTTC.